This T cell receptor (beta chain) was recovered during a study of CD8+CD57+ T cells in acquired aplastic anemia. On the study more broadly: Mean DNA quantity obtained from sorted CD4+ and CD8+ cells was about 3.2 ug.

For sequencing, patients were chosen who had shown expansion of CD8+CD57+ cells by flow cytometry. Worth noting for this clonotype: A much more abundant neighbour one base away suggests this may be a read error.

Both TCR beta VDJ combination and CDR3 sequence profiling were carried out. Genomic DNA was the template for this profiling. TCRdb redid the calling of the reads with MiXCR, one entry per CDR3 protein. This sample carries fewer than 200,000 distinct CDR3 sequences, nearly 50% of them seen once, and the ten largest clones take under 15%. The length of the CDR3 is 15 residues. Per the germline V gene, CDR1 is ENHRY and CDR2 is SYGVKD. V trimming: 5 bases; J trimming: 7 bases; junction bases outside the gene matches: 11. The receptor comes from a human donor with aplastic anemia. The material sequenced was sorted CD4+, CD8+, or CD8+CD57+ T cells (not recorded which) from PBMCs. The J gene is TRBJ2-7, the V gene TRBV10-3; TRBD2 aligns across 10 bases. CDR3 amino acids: CAISLVSGGAREQYF. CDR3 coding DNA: TGTGCCATCAGTTTGGTGAGCGGGGGGGCTCGAGAGCAGTACTTC.